The rows below give T cell receptor beta chains drawn from one sample of a study of CD8+ T cells in alopecia areata. The repertoire was sequenced with immunoSEQ multiplex PCR; TCRdb's copy has only in-frame clones and lacks some. This sample yields about 140,000 clones, of which about 60% are seen a single time; about 4.5% belongs to the top ten. Source material: CD4+ T cells sorted from blood. These receptors were obtained from a human donor in good health. Each CDR3 is given with its conserved first and last residue. The D gene is left open where the match is weak. A clone size is listed for some rows: how often the clone was seen (once, few, many), or a class if it is expanded.

d_gene: TRBD2
v_gene: TRBV27
len: 15
abundance: .
j_gene: TRBJ2-5
CDR3nt: TGTGCCAGCAGTGACCGACTAGCGGGAGGAAAGACCCAGTACTTC
CDR3aa: CASSDRLAGGKTQYF

d_gene: .
v_gene: TRBV19
len: 15
abundance: .
j_gene: TRBJ1-5
CDR3nt: TGTGCCAGTAGTATAGGGTGGATTCGGGGACAGCCCCAGCATTTT
CDR3aa: CASSIGWIRGQPQHF

d_gene: .
v_gene: TRBV30
len: 17
abundance: .
j_gene: TRBJ1-1
CDR3nt: TGTGCCTGGAGTGTATGGTCCGGCAGGGCAAGTCTTGCTGAAGCTTTCTTT
CDR3aa: CAWSVWSGRASLAEAFF

d_gene: .
v_gene: TRBV30
len: 13
abundance: .
j_gene: TRBJ1-5
CDR3nt: TGTGCCTGGAGCCGGGACAGCAATCAGCCCCAGCATTTT
CDR3aa: CAWSRDSNQPQHF

d_gene: .
v_gene: TRBV10-3
len: 14
abundance: .
j_gene: TRBJ2-5
CDR3nt: TGTGCCATCAGTGAGTCAGGCGGGCAAGAGACCCAGTACTTC
CDR3aa: CAISESGGQETQYF

d_gene: TRBD1
v_gene: TRBV5-6
len: 14
abundance: .
j_gene: TRBJ1-2
CDR3nt: TGTGCCAGCAGCGAGACAGGGCCCTGGTTTGGCTACACCTTC
CDR3aa: CASSETGPWFGYTF

d_gene: TRBD1
v_gene: TRBV28
len: 15
abundance: .
j_gene: TRBJ1-5
CDR3nt: TGTGCCAGCAGTTTAGGGGACAGGGACAATCAGCCCCAGCATTTT
CDR3aa: CASSLGDRDNQPQHF

d_gene: .
v_gene: TRBV28
len: 13
abundance: few
j_gene: TRBJ2-7
CDR3nt: TGTGCCAGCACCCTTCGTGGGGGCTACGAGCAGTACTTC
CDR3aa: CASTLRGGYEQYF

d_gene: TRBD2
v_gene: TRBV11-2
len: 16
abundance: few
j_gene: TRBJ2-4
CDR3nt: TGTGCCAGCAGCTTGGTGGGGGGGACCGGTAGGGACATTCAGTACTTC
CDR3aa: CASSLVGGTGRDIQYF

d_gene: .
v_gene: TRBV10-3
len: 13
abundance: .
j_gene: TRBJ2-7
CDR3nt: TGTGCCATCAGTGGGGAGGTAACATCTGAGCAGTACTTC
CDR3aa: CAISGEVTSEQYF

d_gene: TRBD1
v_gene: TRBV28
len: 16
abundance: few
j_gene: TRBJ1-4
CDR3nt: TGTGCCAGCAGTCCCCCGTCGACAGGGAGAAGGGAAAAACTGTTTTTT
CDR3aa: CASSPPSTGRREKLFF

d_gene: .
v_gene: TRBV6-5
len: 15
abundance: .
j_gene: TRBJ2-6
CDR3nt: TGTGCCAGCAGTACGGACAGATCTGGGGCCAACGTCCTGACTTTC
CDR3aa: CASSTDRSGANVLTF

d_gene: TRBD1
v_gene: TRBV29-1
len: 15
abundance: .
j_gene: TRBJ2-7
CDR3nt: TGCAGCGTAGGAACGACAGGGGACGGCTCCTACGAGCAGTACTTC
CDR3aa: CSVGTTGDGSYEQYF

d_gene: .
v_gene: TRBV25-1
len: 8
abundance: few
j_gene: TRBJ2-7
CDR3nt: TGTGCCAGGGGCGAGCAGTACTTC
CDR3aa: CARGEQYF

d_gene: TRBD1
v_gene: TRBV7-3
len: 15
abundance: few
j_gene: TRBJ1-5
CDR3nt: TGTGCCAGCAGCCCCGAGAGGACAGGCCATCAGCCCCAGCATTTT
CDR3aa: CASSPERTGHQPQHF

d_gene: .
v_gene: TRBV19
len: 13
abundance: .
j_gene: TRBJ2-7
CDR3nt: TGTGCCAGTAGTGCCCCCCCATCCTACGAGCAGTACTTC
CDR3aa: CASSAPPSYEQYF

d_gene: .
v_gene: TRBV5-6
len: 14
abundance: .
j_gene: TRBJ2-2
CDR3nt: TGTGCCAGCAGCTTGGGACAGACTACCGGGGAGCTGTTTTTT
CDR3aa: CASSLGQTTGELFF

d_gene: .
v_gene: TRBV11-2
len: 12
abundance: .
j_gene: TRBJ2-5
CDR3nt: TGTGCCAGCAGCTCCCAACGGGAGACCCAGTACTTC
CDR3aa: CASSSQRETQYF

d_gene: TRBD1
v_gene: TRBV2
len: 12
abundance: .
j_gene: TRBJ2-5
CDR3nt: TGTGCCAGCGGGGGACAGGGAGAGACCCAGTACTTC
CDR3aa: CASGGQGETQYF

d_gene: TRBD2
v_gene: TRBV7-8
len: 13
abundance: few
j_gene: TRBJ2-7
CDR3nt: TGTGCCAGCAGCCCACGGACTAGCCGGGAGCAGTACTTC
CDR3aa: CASSPRTSREQYF

d_gene: .
v_gene: TRBV4-1
len: 12
abundance: .
j_gene: TRBJ1-4
CDR3nt: TGCGCCAGCAGCCGTGTCCAGGAAAAACTGTTTTTT
CDR3aa: CASSRVQEKLFF

d_gene: TRBD1
v_gene: TRBV19
len: 12
abundance: few
j_gene: TRBJ2-7
CDR3nt: TGTGCCACTCGGACAGGCGTATACGAGCAGTACTTC
CDR3aa: CATRTGVYEQYF

d_gene: TRBD1
v_gene: TRBV7-2
len: 15
abundance: .
j_gene: TRBJ1-5
CDR3nt: TGTGCCAGCAGCTTGGACAGGGGGCAGTTCCAGCCCCAGCATTTT
CDR3aa: CASSLDRGQFQPQHF

d_gene: TRBD2
v_gene: TRBV7-2
len: 19
abundance: .
j_gene: TRBJ2-5
CDR3nt: TGTGCCAGCAGCTTAAGGGTGGGGCTAGCGGGAATGCGTGGGGAGACCCAGTACTTC
CDR3aa: CASSLRVGLAGMRGETQYF

d_gene: TRBD1
v_gene: TRBV29-1
len: 13
abundance: .
j_gene: TRBJ1-2
CDR3nt: TGCAGCGTTGTTACAGGGGGAGCGTATGGCTACACCTTC
CDR3aa: CSVVTGGAYGYTF

d_gene: .
v_gene: TRBV27
len: 14
abundance: .
j_gene: TRBJ2-1
CDR3nt: TGTGCCAGCAGCCGGGAGACAGGTTTCAATGAGCAGTTCTTC
CDR3aa: CASSRETGFNEQFF

d_gene: TRBD2
v_gene: TRBV23-1
len: 21
abundance: .
j_gene: TRBJ2-6
CDR3nt: TGCGCCAGCAGTCAATTAAAAACTCCGGGCAGCGGGGGCTCTGGGGCCAACGTCCTGACTTTC
CDR3aa: CASSQLKTPGSGGSGANVLTF

d_gene: TRBD1
v_gene: TRBV29-1
len: 11
abundance: few
j_gene: TRBJ1-2
CDR3nt: TGCAGCCTAGGGACAGCGTATGGCTACACCTTC
CDR3aa: CSLGTAYGYTF

d_gene: .
v_gene: TRBV15
len: 15
abundance: .
j_gene: TRBJ2-7
CDR3nt: TGTGCCACCAGCAGAGATCTGAACAGGGAGAGCGAGCAGTACTTC
CDR3aa: CATSRDLNRESEQYF

d_gene: .
v_gene: TRBV7-2
len: 14
abundance: .
j_gene: TRBJ2-1
CDR3nt: TGTGCCGGCCAAAAACTCACTAACCTGGGTGAGCAGTTCTTC
CDR3aa: CAGQKLTNLGEQFF

d_gene: .
v_gene: TRBV6-6
len: 14
abundance: .
j_gene: TRBJ2-5
CDR3nt: TGTGCCAGCAGTAACGGGGGACCGCCGAAGACCCAGTACTTC
CDR3aa: CASSNGGPPKTQYF

d_gene: .
v_gene: TRBV4-1
len: 14
abundance: few
j_gene: TRBJ1-2
CDR3nt: TGCGCCAGCAGCCAAGATTTGGGTCTTGGTGGCTACACCTTC
CDR3aa: CASSQDLGLGGYTF

d_gene: .
v_gene: TRBV5-1
len: 13
abundance: .
j_gene: TRBJ2-7
CDR3nt: TGCGCCAGCAGCCAGCTAGGGTCCTACGAGCAGTACTTC
CDR3aa: CASSQLGSYEQYF

d_gene: TRBD1
v_gene: TRBV7-8
len: 14
abundance: .
j_gene: TRBJ1-5
CDR3nt: TGTGCCAGCAGTCTGACAGGGCCGGGCCAGCCCCAGCATTTT
CDR3aa: CASSLTGPGQPQHF

d_gene: TRBD1
v_gene: TRBV2
len: 14
abundance: .
j_gene: TRBJ2-3
CDR3nt: TGTGCCAGCATCGCGGGACAGGCTCGGGATACGCAGTATTTT
CDR3aa: CASIAGQARDTQYF

d_gene: TRBD2
v_gene: TRBV5-6
len: 16
abundance: .
j_gene: TRBJ2-1
CDR3nt: TGTGCCAGCAGCTTGGGGAGCGGGAGCAGATGGGGTGAGCAGTTCTTC
CDR3aa: CASSLGSGSRWGEQFF

d_gene: TRBD1
v_gene: TRBV9
len: 15
abundance: few
j_gene: TRBJ1-2
CDR3nt: TGTGCCAGCAGCGCCTCAAGCTCACAGGGGAATGGCTACACCTTC
CDR3aa: CASSASSSQGNGYTF

d_gene: TRBD2
v_gene: TRBV5-1
len: 16
abundance: .
j_gene: TRBJ2-3
CDR3nt: TGCGCCAGCAGCCCCCTAGCGGGAGGAAACACAGATACGCAGTATTTT
CDR3aa: CASSPLAGGNTDTQYF

d_gene: .
v_gene: TRBV7-9
len: 13
abundance: .
j_gene: TRBJ2-4
CDR3nt: TGTGCCAGTACCCTTGGCGGGTTGAACATTCAGTACTTC
CDR3aa: CASTLGGLNIQYF

d_gene: .
v_gene: TRBV6-5
len: 13
abundance: .
j_gene: TRBJ2-7
CDR3nt: TGTGCCAGCAGTTACGGGACCGATTACGAGCAGTACTTC
CDR3aa: CASSYGTDYEQYF

d_gene: TRBD2
v_gene: TRBV11-2
len: 15
abundance: .
j_gene: TRBJ2-1
CDR3nt: TGTGCCAGCAGTTGGGCGGGGGGTACCTACAATGAGCAGTTCTTC
CDR3aa: CASSWAGGTYNEQFF

d_gene: TRBD2
v_gene: TRBV6-5
len: 13
abundance: .
j_gene: TRBJ2-4
CDR3nt: TGTGCCAGCAAGAAGCGGGAGAAAAACATTCAGTACTTC
CDR3aa: CASKKREKNIQYF

d_gene: .
v_gene: TRBV29-1
len: 12
abundance: few
j_gene: TRBJ2-7
CDR3nt: TGCAGCGTTGAAGGCCATAGCTACGAGCAGTACTTC
CDR3aa: CSVEGHSYEQYF

d_gene: TRBD1
v_gene: TRBV7-8
len: 15
abundance: many
j_gene: TRBJ2-5
CDR3nt: TGTGCCAGCAGCATCCCGACAGGGGGCGCAGAGACCCAGTACTTC
CDR3aa: CASSIPTGGAETQYF

d_gene: .
v_gene: TRBV29-1
len: 12
abundance: .
j_gene: TRBJ2-3
CDR3nt: TGCAGCGTCACGGTCCTTGGGGATACGCAGTATTTT
CDR3aa: CSVTVLGDTQYF

d_gene: .
v_gene: TRBV2
len: 15
abundance: .
j_gene: TRBJ2-4
CDR3nt: TGTGCCGTCCCTGAAGGGGGATGGACCAAAAACATTCAGTACTTC
CDR3aa: CAVPEGGWTKNIQYF

d_gene: .
v_gene: TRBV15
len: 16
abundance: once
j_gene: TRBJ1-5
CDR3nt: TGTGCCACCAGCGGTACCGACAGGTCTAGCAATCAGCCCCAGCATTTT
CDR3aa: CATSGTDRSSNQPQHF